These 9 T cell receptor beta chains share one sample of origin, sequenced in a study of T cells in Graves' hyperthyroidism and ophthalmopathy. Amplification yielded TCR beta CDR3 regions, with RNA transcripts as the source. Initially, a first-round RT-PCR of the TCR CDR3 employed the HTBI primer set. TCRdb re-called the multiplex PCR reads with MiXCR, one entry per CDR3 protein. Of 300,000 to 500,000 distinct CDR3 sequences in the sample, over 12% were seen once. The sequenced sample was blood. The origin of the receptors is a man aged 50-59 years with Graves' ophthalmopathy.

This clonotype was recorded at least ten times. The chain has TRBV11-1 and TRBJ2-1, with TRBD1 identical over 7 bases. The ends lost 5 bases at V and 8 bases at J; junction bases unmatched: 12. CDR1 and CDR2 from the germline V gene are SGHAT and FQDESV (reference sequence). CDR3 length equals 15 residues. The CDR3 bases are TGTGCCAGCAGCCTACAGGGGACCCCTCGGGATGAGCAGTTCTTC. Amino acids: CASSLQGTPRDEQFF.

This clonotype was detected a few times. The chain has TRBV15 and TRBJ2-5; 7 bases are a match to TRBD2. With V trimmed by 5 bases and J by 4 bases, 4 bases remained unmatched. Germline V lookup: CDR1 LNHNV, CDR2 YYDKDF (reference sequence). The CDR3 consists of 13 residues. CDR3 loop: CATSGIAGETQYF. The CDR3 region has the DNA TGTGCCACCAGCGGGATAGCGGGAGAGACCCAGTACTTC. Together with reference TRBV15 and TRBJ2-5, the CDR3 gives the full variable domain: DAMVIQNPRYQVTQFGKPVTLSCSQTLNHNVMYWYQQKSSQAPKLLFHYYDKDFNNEADTPDNFQSRRPNTSFCFLDIRSPGLGDTAMYLCATSGIAGETQYFGPGTRLLVL.

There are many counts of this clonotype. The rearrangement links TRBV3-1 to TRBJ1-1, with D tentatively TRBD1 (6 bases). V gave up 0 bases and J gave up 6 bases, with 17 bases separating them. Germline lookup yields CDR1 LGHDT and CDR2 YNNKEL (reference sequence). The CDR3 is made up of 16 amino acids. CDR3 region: CASSQEGGGPRAEAFF. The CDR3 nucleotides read TGTGCCAGCAGCCAAGAAGGTGGGGGCCCTAGGGCTGAAGCTTTCTTT. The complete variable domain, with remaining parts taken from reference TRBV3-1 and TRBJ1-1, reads DTAVSQTPKYLVTQMGNDKSIKCEQNLGHDTMYWYKQDSKKFLKIMFSYNNKELIINETVPNRFSPKSPDKAHLNLHINSLELGDSAVYFCASSQEGGGPRAEAFFGQGTRLTVV.

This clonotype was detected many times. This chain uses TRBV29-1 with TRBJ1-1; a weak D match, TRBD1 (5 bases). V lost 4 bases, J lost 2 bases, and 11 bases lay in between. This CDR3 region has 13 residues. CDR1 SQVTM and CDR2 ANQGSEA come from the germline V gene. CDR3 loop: CSVGPRVNTEAFF. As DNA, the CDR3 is TGCAGCGTTGGGCCCAGGGTAAACACTGAAGCTTTCTTT.

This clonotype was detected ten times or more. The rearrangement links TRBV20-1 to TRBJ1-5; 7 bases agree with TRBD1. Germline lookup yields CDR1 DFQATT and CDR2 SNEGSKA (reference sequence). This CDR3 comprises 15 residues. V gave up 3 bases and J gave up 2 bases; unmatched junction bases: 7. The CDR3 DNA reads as TGCAGTGCTAGGGCGACAGGGTCGGGCAATCAGCCCCAGCATTTT. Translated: CSARATGSGNQPQHF.

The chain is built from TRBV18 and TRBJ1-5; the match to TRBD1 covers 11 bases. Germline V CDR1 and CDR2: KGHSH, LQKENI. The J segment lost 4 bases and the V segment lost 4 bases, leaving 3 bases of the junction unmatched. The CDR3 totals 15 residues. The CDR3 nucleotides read TGTGCCAGCTCACAAGGGACAGGGGGGAATCAGCCCCAGCATTTT. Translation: CASSQGTGGNQPQHF.

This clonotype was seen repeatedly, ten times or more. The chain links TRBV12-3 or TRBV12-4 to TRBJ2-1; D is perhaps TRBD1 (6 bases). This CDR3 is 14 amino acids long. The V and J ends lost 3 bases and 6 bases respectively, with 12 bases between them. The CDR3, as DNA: TGTGCCAGCAGTTTGCTGGTGGGGGCCAATGAGCAGTTCTTC. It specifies CASSLLVGANEQFF.

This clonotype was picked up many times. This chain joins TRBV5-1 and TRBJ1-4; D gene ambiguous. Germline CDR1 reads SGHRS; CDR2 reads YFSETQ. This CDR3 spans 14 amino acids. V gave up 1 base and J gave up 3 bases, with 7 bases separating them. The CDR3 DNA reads TGCGCCAGCAGCTTGCTACAGTCTAATGAAAAACTGTTTTTT. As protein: CASSLLQSNEKLFF.

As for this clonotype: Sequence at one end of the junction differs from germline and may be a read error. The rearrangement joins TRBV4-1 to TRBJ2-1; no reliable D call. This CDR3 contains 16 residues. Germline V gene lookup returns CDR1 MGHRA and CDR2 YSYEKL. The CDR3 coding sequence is TGCGCCAGCAGCCAAGAAGGCAGAGGCGTCGACAATGAACAGTTCTTC. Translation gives CASSQEGRGVDNEQFF.